The 15 T cell receptor beta chains below were found in one sample sequenced in a study of cytomegalovirus exposure and HLA in healthy donors. A multiplex PCR was run with 60 Vbeta primers and 13 Jbeta primers. Measured with immunoSEQ multiplex PCR; TCRdb has only the in-frame clones, and not every one. The sample shows approximately 160,000 clones, roughly 70% of them seen only once. Sequencing used PBMCs. The receptors were sampled from a woman between 35 and 50 years old in good health and CMV-seropositive.

The genes are TRBV7-3 and TRBJ1-1; D might be TRBD1 (6 bases). Germline lookup yields CDR1 SGHTA and CDR2 FQGTGA. The CDR3 contains 15 residues. V lost 5 bases and J lost 3, with 16 bases in between. The CDR3: CASSPGGGRYTEAFF. Here the CDR3 DNA reads TGTGCCAGCAGCCCGGGGGGGGGCCGATACACTGAAGCTTTCTTT.

This chain uses TRBV4-1 with TRBJ2-5, with TRBD2 matching over 11 bases. The J call may be mistaken, given a closer DNA end match to TRBJ2-7. The V gene's germline CDR1 is MGHRA and CDR2 YSYEKL. The CDR3 contains 16 residues. CDR3 coding DNA: TGCGCCAGCAGCCAGGGGGGACTAGCGGCCTCCTACGAGCAGTACTTC. It is translated as CASSQGGLAASYEQYF.

This clone was detected only a few times. This chain connects TRBV5-4 to TRBJ1-1; D may be TRBD1 (6 bases). V lost 4 bases, J lost 1 base, and 8 bases lay in between. CDR1 is SGHNT, CDR2 YYREEE, per germline (reference sequence). The length of the CDR3 is 13 residues. The CDR3 protein is CASSPTGNTEAFF. In DNA, the CDR3 is TGTGCCAGCAGCCCGACAGGGAACACTGAAGCTTTCTTT. The full variable domain, its missing parts supplied by reference TRBV5-4 and TRBJ1-1, is ETGVTQSPTHLIKTRGQQVTLRCSSQSGHNTVSWYQQALGQGPQFIFQYYREEENGRGNFPPRFSGLQFPNYSSELNVNALELDDSALYLCASSPTGNTEAFFGQGTRLTVV.

The J gene is TRBJ2-3, the V gene TRBV7-3; tentatively, D is TRBD2 (5 bases). The CDR3 length is 15 residues. Trimming shortened V by 0 bases and J by 3 bases, and 10 bases separated the two germline ends. CDR1 and CDR2 (germline): SGHTA, FQGTGA. The CDR3 DNA is TGTGCCAGCAGCTTAACAGGTGGGGAGACAGATACGCAGTATTTT. Translation gives CASSLTGGETDTQYF.

This clone has just a few counts. This rearrangement joins TRBV9 to TRBJ2-3; 7 nucleotides align to TRBD1. J lost 3 bases, V lost 3 bases, and 13 bases had no gene match. The CDR3 consists of 17 residues. Germline loops: CDR1 SGDLS, CDR2 YYNGEE. The CDR3 region has the DNA TGTGCCAGCAGCGCTGATTGGACAGGTTGGTCGACAGATACGCAGTATTTT. Encoded protein: CASSADWTGWSTDTQYF. The full variable domain, its missing parts supplied by reference TRBV9 and TRBJ2-3, is DSGVTQTPKHLITATGQRVTLRCSPRSGDLSVYWYQQSLDQGLQFLIQYYNGEERAKGNILERFSAQQFPDLHSELNLSSLELGDSALYFCASSADWTGWSTDTQYFGPGTRLTVL.

This clone was picked up a small number of times. V usage is TRBV28 and J usage is TRBJ2-1, with a tentative D call TRBD1 (5 bases). The V end lost 4 bases, the J end lost 8 bases, and 9 bases lay between the germline ends. Germline V CDR1 and CDR2: MDHEN, SYDVKM. This CDR3 comprises 12 residues. The chain's CDR3 is CASSSLGDEQFF. In DNA form, the CDR3 reads TGTGCCAGCAGTTCATTAGGGGATGAGCAGTTCTTC.

This clone occurred once. The chain has TRBV28 and TRBJ2-2, with a tentative D call TRBD2 (6 bases). The CDR3 spans 14 residues. Trimming stripped 6 bases from V and 0 bases from J, with 8 bases between. Germline loops: CDR1 MDHEN, CDR2 SYDVKM. CDR3 residues: CASSGGANTGELFF. The CDR3 coding sequence is TGTGCCAGCAGCGGCGGGGCGAACACCGGGGAGCTGTTTTTT.

The rearrangement links TRBV6-1 to TRBJ1-1, with TRBD1 identical over 7 bases. This CDR3 is 15 amino acids long. Trimming took 6 bases from V and 4 from J; bases not matched to a gene: 11. CDR1 and CDR2 (germline): MNHNS, SASEGT. CDR3 sequence (DNA): TGTGCCAGCAGATTATTCGGACAGGTCGGCACTGAAGCTTTCTTT. Translated, it gives CASRLFGQVGTEAFF.

The rearrangement joins TRBV10-3 to TRBJ2-5; 11 bases map to TRBD2. Unmatched junction bases numbered 3, after V lost 5 bases and J lost 4 bases. Germline assignment: CDR1 ENHRY and CDR2 SYGVKD. This CDR3 region has 14 residues. CDR3 amino acids: CAISKTSGIETQYF. In DNA form, the CDR3 reads TGTGCCATCAGTAAGACTAGCGGGATAGAGACCCAGTACTTC.

This clone was observed once. The rearrangement joins TRBV15 to TRBJ1-5; no clear D gene. Germline values: CDR1 LNHNV, CDR2 YYDKDF (reference sequence). The CDR3 totals 17 residues. The V end was cut by 2 bases, the J end by 4 bases, with 18 bases between. CDR3 DNA sequence: TGTGCCACCAGCAGAACCGAAGACGGAGAAAGTAATCAGCCCCAGCATTTT. Protein: CATSRTEDGESNQPQHF.

The genes are TRBV27 and TRBJ1-1, with no clear D. V lost 5 bases, J lost 0 bases, and 7 bases lay in between. Germline CDR1 reads MNHEY; CDR2 reads SMNVEV (reference sequence). The CDR3 contains 13 residues. The chain's CDR3 is CASSPHLNTEAFF. CDR3 nucleotides: TGTGCCAGCAGTCCCCACTTGAACACTGAAGCTTTCTTT.

The chain employs TRBV4-2 and TRBJ1-2; 7 positions match TRBD1. Germline V gives CDR1 LGHNA, CDR2 YNFKEQ. The junction had 4 bases not matched to a gene; V was cut back by 4 bases and J by 5 bases. The CDR3 totals 13 residues. The CDR3 region is CASSPGQDYGYTF. CDR3 bases: TGTGCCAGCAGCCCCGGACAGGATTATGGCTACACCTTC.

This clone was counted between two and nine times. The chain recombines TRBV4-1 with TRBJ1-1, with 7 bases fitting TRBD1. V lost 2 bases, J lost 2 bases, and 8 bases stayed unmatched. CDR1 and CDR2 from the germline V gene are MGHRA and YSYEKL. The CDR3 is 16 amino acids. CDR3 sequence: CASSQPQDRANTEAFF. The CDR3 nucleotides are TGCGCCAGCAGCCAACCCCAAGACAGGGCCAACACTGAAGCTTTCTTT.

The DNA of the CDR3 is TGTGCCAGCAGCGCTACTAGTACAACGCAGTATTTT. This sequence encodes CASSATSTTQYF. J is TRBJ2-3 and V is TRBV6-1; possibly TRBD2 for D (5 bases). The V gene lost 6 bases and the J gene lost 9 bases, with 13 bases spanning the gap. The CDR3 is 12 residues long. The germline V gene has CDR1 MNHNS and CDR2 SASEGT.

The chain has TRBV10-3 and TRBJ2-3; D is perhaps TRBD2 (6 bases). The CDR3 is made up of 15 amino acids. Trimming took off 7 bases at V and 1 base at J, with 15 bases between the two ends. The germline CDR1 and CDR2 sequences are ENHRY and SYGVKD. CDR3 bases: TGTGCCATCACCCCGGGGGTCGTACGCACAGATACGCAGTATTTT. The encoded protein is CAITPGVVRTDTQYF.